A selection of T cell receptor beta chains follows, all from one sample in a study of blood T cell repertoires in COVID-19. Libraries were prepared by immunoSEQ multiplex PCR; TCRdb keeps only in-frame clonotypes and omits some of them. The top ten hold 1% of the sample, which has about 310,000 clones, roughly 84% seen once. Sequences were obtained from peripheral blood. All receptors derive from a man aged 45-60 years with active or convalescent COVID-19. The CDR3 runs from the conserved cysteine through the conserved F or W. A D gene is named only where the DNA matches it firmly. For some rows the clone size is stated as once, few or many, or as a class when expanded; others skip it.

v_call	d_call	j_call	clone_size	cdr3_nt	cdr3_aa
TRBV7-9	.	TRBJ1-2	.	TGTGCCAGCAGCTTACAGGGCGCACGTAACTATGGCTACACCTTC	CASSLQGARNYGYTF
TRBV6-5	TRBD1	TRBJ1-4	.	TGTGCCAGCCAGACAGGGGTTGCAACTAATGAAAAACTGTTTTTT	CASQTGVATNEKLFF
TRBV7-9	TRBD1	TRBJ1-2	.	TGTGCCAGCAGCTCCGGGACAGGGGGCGATGGCTACACCTTC	CASSSGTGGDGYTF
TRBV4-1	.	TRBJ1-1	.	TGCGCCAGCAGCCAGGGGAGGGGACAAACCTACACTGAAGCTTTCTTT	CASSQGRGQTYTEAFF
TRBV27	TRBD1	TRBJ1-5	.	TGTGCCAGCAGTTTCCCCGACAGGGCTTTCAATCAGCCCCAGCATTTT	CASSFPDRAFNQPQHF
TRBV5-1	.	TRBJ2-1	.	TGCGCCAGCAGCCGCGGCGAAAACAATGAGCAGTTCTTC	CASSRGENNEQFF
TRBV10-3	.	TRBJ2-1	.	TGTGCCATCAGTGGACGACTAAGTAGCTCTGGTGAGCAGTTCTTC	CAISGRLSSSGEQFF
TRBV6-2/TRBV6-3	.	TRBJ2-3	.	TGTGCCAGCAGTTCTGCGCCTAAGCACGGCACAGATACGCAGTATTTT	CASSSAPKHGTDTQYF
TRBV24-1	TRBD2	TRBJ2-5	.	TGTGCCACCAGTGCCCAAAAGCGAGGGAGGGGTGAGACCCAGTACTTC	CATSAQKRGRGETQYF
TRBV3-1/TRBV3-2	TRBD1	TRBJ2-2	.	TGTGCCAGCAGTCTAACAGGGGGCATAGGAAACGGGGAGCTGTTTTTT	CASSLTGGIGNGELFF
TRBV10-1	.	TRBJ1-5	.	TGCGCCAGCAGTGAACTTTTCAGGGTTAGGTTTTTGTTCCCCACCACCTATAGCAATCAGCCCCAGCATTTT	CASSELFRVRFLFPTTYSNQPQHF
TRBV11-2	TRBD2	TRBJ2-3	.	TGTGCCAGCAGCTTAGATTTAGCGGGGCAAACAGATACGCAGTATTTT	CASSLDLAGQTDTQYF
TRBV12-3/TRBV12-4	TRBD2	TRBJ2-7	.	TGTGCCAGCAGTTCTAGCGGGACAACTACGTACTTC	CASSSSGTTTYF
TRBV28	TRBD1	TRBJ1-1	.	TGTGCCAGCCGACAGGGGTTGAACACTGAAGCTTTCTTT	CASRQGLNTEAFF
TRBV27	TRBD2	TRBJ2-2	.	TGTGCCAGCAGTTTATATCTTAGCGGGGTTACCGGGGAGCTGTTTTTT	CASSLYLSGVTGELFF
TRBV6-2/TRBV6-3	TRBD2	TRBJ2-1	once	TGTGCCAGCAGTTACTCGACCCTCGGGTTTAGCGGGAGGGCCGGATACAATGAGCAGTTCTTC	CASSYSTLGFSGRAGYNEQFF
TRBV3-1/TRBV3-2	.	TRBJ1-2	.	TGTGCCAGCAGGACAAGTTTAGGGGGCTATGGCTACACCTTC	CASRTSLGGYGYTF
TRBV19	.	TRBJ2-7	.	TGTGCCAGTAGCACAAACAGTGGGACTTGGTACTTC	CASSTNSGTWYF
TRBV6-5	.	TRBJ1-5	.	TGTGCCAGCGGTCGGAGCAGGGGCAATCAGCCCCAGCATTTT	CASGRSRGNQPQHF
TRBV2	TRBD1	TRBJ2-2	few	TGTGCCAGCAGATACAGGGGAATTTTAACCGGGGAGCTGTTTTTT	CASRYRGILTGELFF